Below, 25 T cell receptor beta chains from the same sample are listed, as sequenced in a study of neurological immune-mediated disorders. TCRdb passed the 5' RACE reads through MiXCR, listing each CDR3 protein once. The table records some 29,000 distinct CDR3 sequences, 5% to 8% of them present only once. The source material was PBMCs. The receptors stem from a woman aged 45 to 65 in good health.

This clonotype was detected ten times or more. The CDR3 here is CASSFSTLTTTYEQYF. DNA of the CDR3: TGTGCCAGCAGCTTTTCCACCCTGACCACCACCTACGAGCAGTACTTC. The chain joins TRBV7-9 to TRBJ2-7; D remains unclear. The germline CDR1 and CDR2 sequences are SEHNR and FQNEAQ (reference sequence). This CDR3 has 16 amino acids. The ends were cut back, 3 bases at V and 2 bases at J, with 17 bases in the middle.

This clonotype was detected ten times or more. The chain links TRBV6-5 to TRBJ2-1, with 14 bases aligning to TRBD2. The V and J ends lost 7 bases and 4 bases, in that order; junction bases with no gene match: 12. The CDR3 totals 18 residues. Germline lookup yields CDR1 MNHEY and CDR2 SVGAGI. The CDR3 sequence: CASKPGTSGRGSYNEQFF. The DNA for the CDR3 is TGTGCCAGCAAACCCGGGACTAGCGGGAGAGGGTCTTACAATGAGCAGTTCTTC.

This clonotype is medium-sized by share. CDR3 loop: CASSQIDRNSPLHF. As DNA, the CDR3 is TGTGCCAGCAGCCAGATCGACAGGAATTCACCCCTCCACTTT. The rearrangement uses TRBV3-1 and TRBJ1-6; TRBD1 might be the D (6 bases). The CDR3 is 14 amino acids. Trimming took off 3 bases at V and 7 bases at J, with 10 bases between the two ends. The germline gives CDR1 LGHDT, CDR2 YNNKEL (reference sequence).

This clonotype came up many times. The genes are TRBV28 and TRBJ2-5; D call uncertain. The germline V and J ends were trimmed by 2 bases and 14 bases, with 15 bases remaining between them. CDR1 MDHEN and CDR2 SYDVKM come from the germline V gene. The CDR3 runs 12 residues. Here the CDR3 reads CASSLRPYLLYF. Written as DNA, the CDR3 is TGTGCCAGCAGTTTAAGGCCCTACCTTCTCTACTTC.

This clonotype was observed many times. The rearrangement uses TRBV7-8 and TRBJ2-1, with no clear D. Germline assignment: CDR1 SGHVS and CDR2 FQNEAQ. This CDR3 is built from 16 residues. Deletions cut 7 bases from V and 0 bases from J, with 16 bases between. CDR3: CASKGRWKSSYNEQFF. The CDR3 DNA follows: TGTGCCAGCAAGGGTCGCTGGAAGAGCTCCTACAATGAGCAGTTCTTC.

There are many counts of this clonotype. The chain links TRBV15 to TRBJ2-5; TRBD2 is a possible D gene (5 bases). CDR3 length: 13 amino acids. Germline V gene lookup returns CDR1 LNHNV and CDR2 YYDKDF (reference sequence). V lost 5 bases and J 3 bases, leaving 10 bases between the germline ends. CDR3 region: CATSGGLKETQYF. In nucleotides, the CDR3 is TGTGCCACCAGCGGCGGGCTTAAAGAGACCCAGTACTTC.

By its share, this clonotype is medium-sized. The chain recombines TRBV5-1 with TRBJ2-3, with D perhaps matching TRBD1 (5 bases). With 2 bases removed from V and 2 bases from J, the gap between germline ends came to 9 bases. This CDR3 region has 14 residues. Germline values: CDR1 SGHRS, CDR2 YFSETQ. The CDR3 sequence: CASSFGQDTDTQYF. CDR3 DNA sequence: TGCGCCAGCAGCTTCGGACAAGACACAGATACGCAGTATTTT.

This chain connects TRBV7-8 to TRBJ2-2; D is undetermined. Trimming stripped 6 bases from V and 3 bases from J, with 8 bases between. CDR3 length: 13 amino acids. The V gene's germline CDR1 is SGHVS and CDR2 FQNEAQ. The CDR3 DNA sequence: TGTGCCAGCAGGCTGGACGACACCGGGGAGCTGTTTTTT. Protein product: CASRLDDTGELFF.

This clonotype showed up many times. The CDR3 loop is CASSYEVVEKFF. The CDR3 DNA reads TGTGCCAGCAGTTACGAGGTAGTAGAGAAGTTCTTC. The rearrangement links TRBV6-2 or TRBV6-3 to TRBJ2-1; D is ambiguous. Per the germline V gene, CDR1 is MNHEY and CDR2 is SVGEGT. This CDR3 is built from 12 residues. With 2 bases removed from V and 14 bases from J, the gap between germline ends came to 13 bases.

This clonotype was observed at least ten times. The chain is built from TRBV20-1 and TRBJ1-5; TRBD1 matches 7 bases. V dropped 0 bases and J dropped 1; count of bases not matched to a gene: 9. This CDR3 region has 17 residues. CDR1 is DFQATT, CDR2 SNEGSKA, per germline (reference sequence). Written as DNA, the CDR3 is TGCAGTGCTAGAGAGGGAACAGGGGCCAGGAGCAATCAGCCCCAGCATTTT. It codes for CSAREGTGARSNQPQHF.

This clonotype was observed many times. The chain recombines TRBV7-6 with TRBJ2-1; 12 bases map to TRBD2. Looked up from germline, CDR1 is SGHVS and CDR2 is FNYEAQ. The CDR3 is 16 amino acids. V dropped 1 base and J dropped 6; count of bases not matched to a gene: 4. This CDR3 reads CASSLETSGGRNEQFF. In nucleotides, the CDR3 is TGTGCCAGCAGCTTAGAAACTAGCGGGGGGCGCAATGAGCAGTTCTTC.

This clonotype was seen many times. The CDR3 sequence is CASSLWTRLYETQYF. DNA for the CDR3: TGTGCCAGCAGCCTTTGGACTAGGCTTTACGAGACCCAGTACTTC. The chain recombines TRBV5-6 with TRBJ2-5, with 7 bases fitting TRBD2. Germline assignment: CDR1 SGHDT and CDR2 YYEEEE. Unmatched junction bases numbered 11, after V lost 4 bases and J lost 5 bases. This CDR3 region has 15 residues.

This clonotype was counted a few times. The J gene is TRBJ2-3, the V gene TRBV5-1, with D perhaps matching TRBD1 or TRBD2 (6 bases each). V lost 1 base and J 1 base, leaving 16 bases between the germline ends. There are 17 residues in the CDR3. Germline CDR1 and CDR2: SGHRS and YFSETQ. The CDR3 sequence: CASSLPVGGAGTDTQYF. CDR3 DNA sequence: TGCGCCAGCAGCTTGCCCGTCGGGGGCGCGGGCACAGATACGCAGTATTTT.

Many counts were recorded for this clonotype. V usage is TRBV7-2 and J usage is TRBJ2-7; D is perhaps TRBD2 (5 bases). The CDR3 has 14 amino acids. The germline V gene has CDR1 SGHTA and CDR2 FQGNSA. Trimming stripped 2 bases from V and 3 bases from J, with 11 bases between. The CDR3 sequence: CASSLPGLYYEQYF. The CDR3 DNA reads TGTGCCAGCAGCTTACCCGGACTTTACTACGAGCAGTACTTC.

At least ten counts were recorded for this clonotype. The rearrangement links TRBV7-9 to TRBJ1-5; no clear D. The CDR3 sequence is 14 residues long. Germline CDR1 SEHNR, CDR2 FQNEAQ (reference sequence). V lost 4 bases and J lost 0, with 7 bases in between. The DNA of the CDR3 is TGTGCCAGCAGCTCCCGGAATAGCAATCAGCCCCAGCATTTT. Translation gives CASSSRNSNQPQHF.

This clonotype was found many times. This sequence joins TRBV20-1 and TRBJ2-1; the D gene is possibly TRBD2 (5 bases). The ends were cut back, 5 bases at V and 0 bases at J, with 11 bases in the middle. The length of the CDR3 is 14 residues. Per the germline V gene, CDR1 is DFQATT and CDR2 is SNEGSKA (reference sequence). The CDR3 DNA is TGCAGTGCTGCGGGCCCTTTCTCCTACAATGAGCAGTTCTTC. It encodes CSAAGPFSYNEQFF.

Many counts were recorded for this clonotype. The chain carries TRBV9 and TRBJ1-1, with a possible D match to TRBD1 (5 bases). Germline CDR1 is SGDLS and CDR2 is YYNGEE. V lost 7 bases and J lost 8, with 15 bases in between. This CDR3 is 12 amino acids long. CDR3 sequence reads: CASGSGRAEAFF. As DNA, the CDR3 is TGTGCCAGCGGTTCAGGGAGAGCCGAAGCTTTCTTT.

This clonotype was observed many times. V is TRBV9 and J is TRBJ2-1, with 9 bases aligning to TRBD2. CDR3 size: 17 residues. J gave up 9 bases and V 3 bases, and 16 bases lay outside the gene matches. Germline V CDR1 and CDR2: SGDLS, YYNGEE. CDR3 region: CASSAPLREGPVSEQFF. Written as DNA, the CDR3 is TGTGCCAGCAGCGCGCCCCTGCGGGAGGGCCCGGTTAGTGAGCAGTTCTTC.

This clonotype showed up many times. The V and J genes are TRBV7-3 and TRBJ2-2, with D perhaps given as TRBD1 or TRBD2 (5 bases each). This CDR3 has 16 amino acids. The germline CDR1 and CDR2 sequences are SGHTA and FQGTGA. Trimming took off 2 bases at V and 5 bases at J, with 15 bases between the two ends. The chain's CDR3 is CASSLSGPGLTGELFF. The CDR3 DNA follows: TGTGCCAGCAGCTTATCGGGACCCGGCCTTACCGGGGAGCTGTTTTTT.

Many counts were recorded for this clonotype. CDR3 region: CASSKERTGTGNTIYF. CDR3 bases: TGCGCCAGCAGCAAAGAACGGACAGGGACTGGAAACACCATATATTTT. The chain employs TRBV5-1 and TRBJ1-3, with 8 bases fitting TRBD1. Per germline, CDR1 SGHRS and CDR2 YFSETQ. The junction had 8 bases not matched to a gene; V was cut back by 4 bases and J by 2 bases. The CDR3 runs to 16 residues.

At least ten counts were recorded for this clonotype. The chain couples TRBV18 to TRBJ2-3; 10 bases agree with TRBD1. Germline lookup yields CDR1 KGHSH and CDR2 LQKENI. J gave up 0 bases and V 2 bases, and 5 bases lay outside the gene matches. The CDR3 loop spans 17 amino acids. The chain's CDR3 is CASSPSQGQGSTDTQYF. The CDR3 DNA is TGTGCCAGCTCACCAAGCCAGGGACAGGGGAGCACAGATACGCAGTATTTT.

This clonotype has ten or more counts. The chain employs TRBV7-6 and TRBJ2-1; possibly TRBD1 or TRBD2 for D (6 bases each). Looked up from germline, CDR1 is SGHVS and CDR2 is FNYEAQ. The CDR3 extends over 14 amino acids. The V gene lost 5 bases and the J gene lost 5 bases, with 13 bases spanning the gap. The CDR3 sequence is CASSPEGGDNEQFF. The CDR3 DNA is TGTGCCAGCAGCCCAGAGGGGGGAGACAATGAGCAGTTCTTC.

The CDR3 DNA sequence: TGCAGCGTTGTATTGGCGGGAAGCGATAGCAATCAGCCCCAGCATTTT. Translated, it gives CSVVLAGSDSNQPQHF. The V and J genes are TRBV29-1 and TRBJ1-5; D not certain. CDR3 length: 16 residues. Deletions cut 4 bases from V and 0 bases from J, with 16 bases between. Germline V gene data show CDR1 as SQVTM and CDR2 as ANQGSEA.

This clonotype was seen repeatedly, ten times or more. CDR3 sequence: CASSPGYEQYF. CDR3 sequence (DNA): TGTGCCAGCAGCCCCGGATACGAGCAGTACTTC. The chain is built from TRBV7-2 and TRBJ2-7; no clear D. V was pared by 5 bases and J by 4 bases, with 6 bases between. CDR1 is SGHTA and CDR2 is FQGNSA in the germline V gene. This CDR3 has 11 residues.

This clonotype was counted many times. The chain uses TRBV5-1 and TRBJ2-2; TRBD1 aligns across 8 bases. The ends lost 4 bases at V and 4 bases at J; junction bases unmatched: 9. Germline values: CDR1 SGHRS, CDR2 YFSETQ. CDR3 length: 16 residues. CDR3 region: CASSHRTGSSTGELFF. The DNA of the CDR3 is TGCGCCAGCAGCCACCGGACAGGGAGTAGCACCGGGGAGCTGTTTTTT. Supplemented by reference TRBV5-1 and TRBJ2-2, the full variable domain reads KAGVTQTPRYLIKTRGQQVTLSCSPISGHRSVSWYQQTPGQGLQFLFEYFSETQRNKGNFPGRFSGRQFSNSRSEMNVSTLELGDSALYLCASSHRTGSSTGELFFGEGSRLTVL.